Listed here is a single T cell receptor (beta chain). The entry originates in a study of shared T cell receptors in the human thymus. TCRdb keeps only in-frame clones here, not all; method: immunoSEQ multiplex PCR. The data hold hundreds of thousands of clones, with approximately 85% observed a single time. CDR3 length: 12 residues. Trimming took off 7 bases at V and 6 bases at J, with 12 bases between the two ends. Germline V gene sequence: CDR1 MDHEN, CDR2 SYDVKM. Another study also made use of these data, one on human thymus T cells. That paper adds: It was healthy Finnish infants having corrective surgery for congenital heart defects who were the donors. Thymic samples were excised during corrective heart operations. There appeared to be biased usage of V and J genes in thymic and blood repertoires. Highly overlapping thymic repertoires among unrelated individuals were reported in related research.

The V gene is TRBV28, the J gene TRBJ1-2; D possibly corresponds to TRBD1 (5 bases). Specimen: thymocytes. This clonotype was sampled from a girl under three years old with a congenital heart defect. CDR3 nucleotide sequence: TGTGCCAGCATTACTATAGGGGATGGCTACACCTTC. Translating gives CASITIGDGYTF.